Shown below are 22 T cell receptor beta chains from a single sample sequenced in a study of metastatic and nonmetastatic thyroid tumors. Each patient came to thyroid surgery without any prior treatment (of any kind). MiXCR was used by TCRdb to re-call the PCR reads. The table includes fewer than 30,000 clones, 15% to 20% detected once. The sample was blood. Receptor source: a female donor with papillary thyroid cancer or a benign thyroid nodule (not recorded which). Some clones in this sample may be carry-over from other donors' samples.

In its sample, this clone was seen many times. The rearrangement uses TRBV19 and TRBJ2-2, with D possibly matching TRBD1 (6 bases). This CDR3 is built from 14 residues. Per the germline V gene, CDR1 is LNHDA and CDR2 is SQIVND (reference sequence). Deletions cut 7 bases from V and 6 bases from J, with 15 bases between. The CDR3 DNA reads TGTGCCAGTACCGGACAGAGCGTGGCCGGGGAGCTGTTTTTT. Encoded protein: CASTGQSVAGELFF. Full variable domain (missing parts from reference TRBV19 and TRBJ2-2): DGGITQSPKYLFRKEGQNVTLSCEQNLNHDAMYWYRQDPGQGLRLIYYSQIVNDFQKGDIAEGYSVSREKKESFPLTVTSAQKNPTAFYLCASTGQSVAGELFFGEGSRLTVL.

The table lists this clone with many counts. This chain connects TRBV7-9 to TRBJ1-5, with D possibly TRBD1 on 5 matching bases. V was trimmed by 1 base and J by 5 bases, leaving 9 bases between them. The CDR3 length is 14 residues. Germline lookup yields CDR1 SEHNR and CDR2 FQNEAQ (reference sequence). The CDR3, as DNA: TGTGCCAGCAGCTTAGGGGGGGTGGATCAGCCCCAGCATTTT. Protein product: CASSLGGVDQPQHF. Using reference TRBV7-9 and TRBJ1-5 for the parts outside the CDR3, the full variable domain is DTGVSQNPRHKITKRGQNVTFRCDPISEHNRLYWYRQTLGQGPEFLTYFQNEAQLEKSRLLSDRFSAERPKGSFSTLEIQRTEQGDSAMYLCASSLGGVDQPQHFGDGTRLSIL.

The chain uses TRBV11-2 and TRBJ2-7; 11 bases match TRBD2. J was trimmed by 1 base and V by 2 bases; bases with no gene match: 7. The length of the CDR3 is 17 residues. Looked up from germline, CDR1 is SGHAT and CDR2 is FQNNGV. CDR3 loop: CASSLLLAGDISYEQYF. CDR3 in DNA: TGTGCCAGCAGCTTACTACTAGCGGGAGATATATCCTACGAGCAGTACTTC.

The chain couples TRBV20-1 to TRBJ1-6; D is ambiguous. V lost 2 bases, J lost 8 bases, and 16 bases lay in between. CDR1 is DFQATT, CDR2 SNEGSKA, per germline (reference sequence). The CDR3 extends over 15 amino acids. The CDR3 protein is CSARPCSETDSPLHF. Here the CDR3 DNA reads TGCAGTGCTAGACCCTGTTCGGAGACCGATTCACCCCTCCACTTT.

With respect to this clone: A read error may be the cause here, since a much bigger clone is one base away. The genes are TRBV6-1 and TRBJ2-7; possibly TRBD2 for D (5 bases). CDR3 length: 14 amino acids. Trimming removed 4 bases at V and 8 bases at J, with 18 bases between. Germline-derived CDR1 and CDR2 are MNHNS and SASEGT. CDR3 amino acids: CASSAGLALYKQYF. In nucleotides, the CDR3 is TGTGCCAGCAGTGCCGGACTGGCGTTATACAAGCAGTACTTC.

At least ten counts were recorded for this clone. This chain links TRBV12-3 or TRBV12-4 with TRBJ1-4; no clear D gene. Trimming removed 5 bases from V and 5 bases from J, with 6 bases in between. The CDR3 contains 12 residues. Written as DNA, the CDR3 is TGTGCCAGCAGTCGCGGGAATGAAAAACTGTTTTTT. It translates to CASSRGNEKLFF.

This clone was recorded at least ten times. The chain joins TRBV20-1 to TRBJ1-5, with 8 bases fitting TRBD1. V trimming: 5 bases; J trimming: 4 bases; junction bases outside the gene matches: 10. Germline V gives CDR1 DFQATT, CDR2 SNEGSKA (reference sequence). This CDR3 is 15 amino acids long. In DNA form, the CDR3 reads TGCAGTGCTGGAGCCACGGGACAGGCAAATCAGCCCCAGCATTTT. This gives the protein CSAGATGQANQPQHF.

A few counts support this clone. A much more abundant neighbour one base away suggests this may be a read error. The chain combines TRBV10-2 with TRBJ2-5; D is possibly TRBD1 or TRBD2 (6 bases each). CDR1 is WSHSY, CDR2 SAAADI, per germline. The length of the CDR3 is 14 residues. The CDR3 loop reads CASSGHRDSETQHF. CDR3 bases: TGCGCCAGCAGTGGGCACAGGGACTCAGAGACCCAGCACTTC.

This clone was seen ten or more times. J is TRBJ2-1 and V is TRBV4-2; 7 nucleotides match TRBD1. Germline V gives CDR1 LGHNA, CDR2 YNFKEQ. This CDR3 contains 17 residues. J was trimmed by 0 bases and V by 0 bases; bases with no gene match: 5. The CDR3 DNA reads TGTGCCAGCAGCCAAGATATCAGGGGGACCTCCTACAATGAGCAGTTCTTC. Translating it yields CASSQDIRGTSYNEQFF.

The V and J genes are TRBV6-5 and TRBJ2-5; the match to TRBD2 covers 8 bases. Germline CDR1 reads MNHEY; CDR2 reads SVGAGI. This CDR3 spans 19 amino acids. Trimming took 0 bases from V and 2 from J; bases not matched to a gene: 14. CDR3 nucleotide sequence: TGTGCCAGCAGTTACTCTCGAGCGGGAGCCGAAAAATCACAAGAGACCCAGTACTTC. Translating it yields CASSYSRAGAEKSQETQYF.

This clone has a handful of counts. The CDR3 DNA follows: TGCAGTGCTACACGACCTGACCAGGTAAACACTGAAGCTTTCTTT. It translates to CSATRPDQVNTEAFF. The J gene is TRBJ1-1, the V gene TRBV20-1; no definite D call. CDR1 is DFQATT and CDR2 is SNEGSKA in the germline V gene (reference sequence). Trimming pared 4 bases from V and 2 bases from J, leaving 17 bases between. CDR3 length: 15 residues.

The chain carries TRBV28 and TRBJ1-3, with D tentatively TRBD1 (5 bases). The CDR3 spans 15 residues. Trimming took 6 bases from V and 0 from J, leaving 12 bases between them. Germline assignment: CDR1 MDHEN and CDR2 SYDVKM. The CDR3 nucleotides are TGTGCCAGCAGCCCCGGGACCGGCTCTGGAAACACCATATATTTT. Translation: CASSPGTGSGNTIYF.

This clone came up a few times. Germline and junction disagree at one end, which may indicate a read error. This rearrangement joins TRBV6-9 to TRBJ1-3; D is ambiguous. Germline V CDR1 and CDR2: MNHGY, SVAAGI. The length of the CDR3 is 11 residues. The CDR3 spells CASKFGNTIHF. The CDR3, as DNA: TGTGCCAGCAAGTTTGGAAACACCATACATTTT.

The gene calls are TRBV6-5 and TRBJ2-5; no clear D. V gave up 0 bases and J gave up 9 bases, with 11 bases separating them. This CDR3 spans 13 amino acids. Germline CDR1 reads MNHEY; CDR2 reads SVGAGI. DNA of the CDR3: TGTGCCAGCAGTTACTCGCCATCGGGTGCCCAGTACTTC. As protein: CASSYSPSGAQYF.

In this sample, this clone turned up many times. This CDR3 is also generated by other DNA sequences in the sample. This chain joins TRBV18 and TRBJ1-1, with 9 positions matching TRBD1. Germline CDR1 and CDR2: KGHSH and LQKENI. The trim removed 4 bases at V and 11 bases at J, leaving 14 bases unmatched. The CDR3 runs to 15 residues. The CDR3 sequence is CASSQKLPGQGDAFF. CDR3 coding DNA: TGTGCCAGCTCACAGAAATTGCCGGGACAGGGTGACGCTTTCTTT.

The chain couples TRBV11-2 to TRBJ2-2; the match to TRBD1 covers 9 bases. Unmatched junction bases numbered 7, after V lost 5 bases and J lost 6 bases. Germline lookup yields CDR1 SGHAT and CDR2 FQNNGV. This CDR3 contains 15 residues. The CDR3 nucleotides read TGTGCCAGCAGCCCCGGACAGGGGTTTTCCGGGGAGCTGTTTTTT. It codes for CASSPGQGFSGELFF.

CDR3 DNA: TGCAGTGCTCTACTAGCGGGGGCGACCTACGAGCAGTACTTC. As protein: CSALLAGATYEQYF. The chain employs TRBV20-1 and TRBJ2-7, with 11 bases lining up with TRBD2. The ends lost 5 bases at V and 2 bases at J; junction bases unmatched: 5. This CDR3 has 14 amino acids. CDR1 is DFQATT and CDR2 is SNEGSKA in the germline V gene (reference sequence).

This clone has at least ten counts. This rearrangement joins TRBV2 to TRBJ2-7, with unresolved D. V lost 4 bases and J lost 0, with 13 bases in between. CDR3 length: 15 residues. Germline CDR1 SNHLY, CDR2 FYNNEI. The chain's CDR3 is CASSATYTSSYEQYF. CDR3 in DNA: TGTGCCAGCAGTGCCACATACACAAGCTCCTACGAGCAGTACTTC.

The table lists this clone with many counts. The genes are TRBV2 and TRBJ2-3; 8 bases fit TRBD2. The V gene end was trimmed by 6 bases and the J gene end by 2 bases; junction bases not matched to a gene: 7. The CDR3 totals 15 residues. In germline, CDR1 is SNHLY, CDR2 FYNNEI. CDR3 region: CASSRSGGFTDTQYF. The CDR3 DNA reads TGTGCCAGCAGCCGCAGCGGGGGATTCACAGATACGCAGTATTTT.

This clone was observed many times. The gene calls are TRBV19 and TRBJ2-5, with 9 bases fitting TRBD1. Germline V lookup: CDR1 LNHDA, CDR2 SQIVND (reference sequence). The J segment lost 3 bases and the V segment lost 5 bases, leaving 4 bases of the junction unmatched. CDR3 size: 14 residues. CDR3 sequence (DNA): TGTGCCAGTAGTGCCGGGACAGGGAAAGAGACCCAGTACTTC. This codes for CASSAGTGKETQYF. Full variable domain (outside the CDR3, taken from reference TRBV19 and TRBJ2-5): DGGITQSPKYLFRKEGQNVTLSCEQNLNHDAMYWYRQDPGQGLRLIYYSQIVNDFQKGDIAEGYSVSREKKESFPLTVTSAQKNPTAFYLCASSAGTGKETQYFGPGTRLLVL.

This clone is categorized as medium-sized (0.01 to 0.1%). This rearrangement joins TRBV25-1 to TRBJ1-2; D unresolved. Trimming took 1 base from V and 3 from J, leaving 6 bases between them. Germline CDR1 reads MGHDK; CDR2 reads SYGVNS. This CDR3 has 13 residues. The DNA for the CDR3 is TGTGCCAGCAGTGAATCCCCGGACTATGGCTACACCTTC. It yields the protein CASSESPDYGYTF.

The rearrangement uses TRBV20-1 and TRBJ1-5; TRBD1 matches 9 bases. Germline CDR1 reads DFQATT; CDR2 reads SNEGSKA (reference sequence). This CDR3 is built from 14 residues. V was clipped by 5 bases and J by 0 bases; unmatched bases: 2. The CDR3 here is CSAGTGNSNQPQHF. CDR3 bases: TGCAGTGCTGGGACAGGGAATAGCAATCAGCCCCAGCATTTT.